This T cell receptor (beta chain) is drawn from a study of T cell responses to AZD1222 COVID-19 vaccine (dated by TCRdb to the early 2020s). The study in broad terms: TCR sequencing covered approximately 230 trial participants: around 210 given two doses of AZD1222 and approximately 26 given two doses of MenACWY control vaccine. Trial participants were enrolled into age subgroups of 18-55, 56-69 and 70-plus years, which contained roughly 140, 27 and 60 TCR-sequenced participants, respectively. Findings and caveats that apply to the study as a whole: In the small 56-69-year group, the increase in depth fell short of significance, most likely because of low power. Because no day 14 peak-response samples were available, the repertoires could be characterized only after the peak T cell response. Participants were mostly white British and included more females than males, and it was suggested by the authors that clonal diversity may have been underestimated. A significant rise in spike-specific TCR breadth and depth was observed after two AZD1222 doses relative to day 0 and relative to MenACWY recipients. Conclusions about previously exposed vaccinees were limited because only a handful of AZD1222 recipients were SARS-CoV-2 seropositive at baseline. Vaccine-associated CD4 TCRs spanned the whole spike protein, with dominant responses in regions 160-218 and 743-854. Reportedly, close to half of the unique spike-specific TCRs recognized epitopes lying outside the regions that are mutated in the B.1.351 and B.1.1.7 variants.

As for this clone: Its antigen is currently not known. No base quality values were provided; no much bigger clone lies one nucleotide off.

From cysteine to phenylalanine, the CDR3 is 14 amino acids long. Left in the record is the CDR3 DNA by itself, 42 bases read in frame from the first base. At the junction V is shortened by 2 bases and J by 5 bases, with 11 bases in between. Looking up the germline V gene yields CDR1 SGHRS and CDR2 YFSETQ. The CDR3 regions of human TCRbeta chains were analyzed by immunosequencing. In the authors' own workflow: TCRs in the repertoires were compared against a reference library of SARS-CoV-2-specific TCRs that had been generated with the MIRA antigen-specificity platform. Breadth meant the fraction of unique TCRs that were SARS-CoV-2-associated, whereas depth meant the fraction of total T cells that were SARS-CoV-2-associated. Using the MIRA data, each spike-specific TCR was mapped to the spike region that the TCR reacts to and placed in a CD4 or CD8 class. Log10-transformed breadth and depth values were compared by one-way ANOVA with Sidak's multiple comparisons tests. TCRdb retrieved this table from immuneACCESS and kept in-frame rearrangements only. Not all clones are present; in checked studies, unresolved V genes account for under half, and no reason is known for the remainder. D and trimming were read from the DNA, whereas the V and J calls and clone size are those reported in that table. The sample includes around 130,000 clones, with about nine tenths observed a single time. Roughly 8.9% of the sample is held by the ten biggest clonotypes.

Interpreted using the paper, the time point label stands for: about 28 days (+/-7) after the second vaccine dose. AZD1222 recipients whose second dose came at about 4 weeks and those whose second dose came at about 12 weeks were combined into one group, since spike-specific TCR depth and breadth did not differ between the two schedules. Samples from vaccinated people were obtained from the UK trials COV001 and COV002, which included a single-blind randomized controlled phase 2/3 trial of AZD1222 (ChAdOx1 nCoV-19) in healthy adults. For TCRbeta chain sequencing, PBMC samples from trial participants were taken at day 0 and at day 28 after the second dose.

The receptor comes from an adult who received the AZD1222 COVID-19 vaccine. The chain is made from TRBV5-1 and TRBJ2-1; the D segment is perhaps TRBD1 or TRBD2, each sharing 5 matched bases. Here the sequenced sample was peripheral blood, taken 28 days after the second AZD1222 dose. Here is the DNA: TGCGCCAGCAGCTTTCGGGACCTCCACAATGAGCAGTTCTTC. This yields the protein CASSFRDLHNEQFF.